This T cell receptor beta chain was obtained from a study of blood T cell repertoires in COVID-19. Across the whole study: The study drew acute and convalescent COVID-19 samples from the United States, Italy and Spain. T cells, B-cell-depleted T cells, or PBMCs supplied cDNA or gDNA.

Source study methods: By means of reference gene primer amplification, nucleated cell counts were estimated. Assay: immunoSEQ multiplex PCR; the TCRdb copy retains only in-frame clones and omits some. V and J calls plus clone size are reproduced from that table; the DNA served to infer D and trimming. The sample has over 150,000 clones, 76% seen once. This clone was seen a single time. This TCR was recovered from a woman older than 75 with acute or convalescent COVID-19. The sample consisted of peripheral blood.

Here the CDR3 reads CASSSVYEQYF. DNA of the CDR3: TGTGCCAGCAGCTCGGTCTACGAGCAGTACTTC. The chain couples TRBV6-6 to TRBJ2-7, with D unclear. Germline lookup yields CDR1 MNHNY and CDR2 SVGAGI (reference sequence). Deletions cut 6 bases from V and 3 bases from J, with 6 bases between. There are 11 residues in the CDR3.